This TCR beta chain originates from a study of human T cells and chemical hapten exposure. Whole-study findings and limits: Donors had alopecia, so their immune response may differ from healthy people's. PT1 expanded TCR counts and patch test score correlated positively.

As to time point: patch test 2, 6 weeks after DPC sensitization. Noted treatment: therapeutic diphenylcyclopropenone sensitization with weekly scalp DPC. This CDR3 has 15 amino acids. After removal of 6 bases from V and 4 bases from J, the junction contained 8 bases not matched to a gene. Germline CDR1 and CDR2: SNHLY and FYNNEI. This clonotype was seen a handful of times. What it binds is not known. TCRdb re-derived calls from the RACE reads in MiXCR, one entry per CDR3 protein. The sample has under 100,000 distinct CDR3 sequences; under 11% are singletons. The chain has TRBV2 and TRBJ1-5, with 8 bases aligning to TRBD1. The clonotype was recovered from a woman aged 50 to 60 with alopecia areata. Some clones in this sample may be carry-over from other donors' samples. The specimen was whole blood, collected in connection with sensitization to the hapten diphenylcyclopropenone (DPC). The CDR3 protein is CASRVPGTGNQPQHF. The CDR3 nucleotides are TGTGCCAGCAGAGTTCCCGGGACAGGAAATCAGCCCCAGCATTTT. The complete variable domain, with remaining parts taken from reference TRBV2 and TRBJ1-5, reads EPEVTQTPSHQVTQMGQEVILRCVPISNHLYFYWYRQILGQKVEFLVSFYNNEISEKSEIFDDQFSVERPDGSNFTLKIRSTKLEDSAMYFCASRVPGTGNQPQHFGDGTRLSIL.